This TCR beta chain was found in a study of control samples from healthy donors and cancer patients. Assay used: immunoSEQ multiplex PCR; TCRdb lists only in-frame clones, some missing. The profile shows roughly 180,000 clones, over 85% of them singletons. This clone showed up just a few times. CDR1 and CDR2 (germline): MDHEN, SYDVKM. V lost 3 bases and J 3 bases, leaving 8 bases between the germline ends. The CDR3 has 13 amino acids. The chain couples TRBV28 to TRBJ1-2; no clear D. The specimen was blood. The sequence was collected from a woman aged 60-75 years in good health. CDR3 coding DNA: TGTGCCAGCAGTTTTGGGTCCTACTATGGCTACACCTTC. Its protein is CASSFGSYYGYTF.